These T cell receptor beta chains were read from a single sample in a study of blood T cells in healthy people across ages. MiXCR, applied by TCRdb to the 5' RACE reads, yields one record per CDR3 protein. Found here are 700,000 to 800,000 distinct CDR3 sequences, around 40% of them singletons; the top ten hold more than 20%. Sample: blood. Source of these receptors: an older woman in good health. The CDR3 runs from the conserved cysteine through the conserved F or W. The order of the fields is clone size, V gene, D gene, J gene, CDR3 protein, CDR3 DNA. The D gene is left open where the match is weak. A row's size may be missing; if present it is once, few, many or a size class.

clone_size: NA; v_call: TRBV2; d_call: TRBD2; j_call: TRBJ2-1; cdr3_aa: CATTGTNNEQFF; cdr3_nt: TGTGCCACCACCGGGACTAACAATGAGCAGTTCTTC
clone_size: NA; v_call: TRBV20-1; d_call: TRBD1; j_call: TRBJ2-3; cdr3_aa: CIARERGPDTQYF; cdr3_nt: TGCATTGCTAGAGAAAGGGGGCCAGATACGCAGTATTTT
clone_size: many; v_call: TRBV2; d_call: NA; j_call: TRBJ2-1; cdr3_aa: CASSSIQGSSYNEQFF; cdr3_nt: TGTGCCAGCAGTAGCATCCAGGGCAGCTCCTACAATGAGCAGTTCTTC
clone_size: NA; v_call: TRBV6-6; d_call: TRBD1; j_call: TRBJ1-4; cdr3_aa: CASRAYRDSVEKLFF; cdr3_nt: TGTGCCAGCAGAGCATACCGGGACAGTGTTGAAAAACTGTTTTTT
clone_size: NA; v_call: TRBV4-3; d_call: TRBD1; j_call: TRBJ2-5; cdr3_aa: CASSQDRGRRETQYF; cdr3_nt: TGCGCCAGCAGCCAGGACAGGGGGCGCCGGGAGACCCAGTACTTC
clone_size: few; v_call: TRBV12-3/TRBV12-4; d_call: NA; j_call: TRBJ2-1; cdr3_aa: CASLPGRGLNDEQFF; cdr3_nt: TGTGCCAGCCTACCTGGACGGGGTTTGAATGATGAGCAGTTCTTC
clone_size: NA; v_call: TRBV4-3; d_call: NA; j_call: TRBJ1-1; cdr3_aa: CASSRGGGVMNTEAFF; cdr3_nt: TGCGCCAGCAGCCGCGGAGGCGGGGTCATGAACACTGAAGCTTTCTTT
clone_size: NA; v_call: TRBV6-2/TRBV6-3; d_call: NA; j_call: TRBJ1-1; cdr3_aa: CASPPDPLNTEAFF; cdr3_nt: TGTGCCAGCCCTCCAGACCCATTGAACACTGAAGCTTTCTTT
clone_size: NA; v_call: TRBV27; d_call: TRBD1; j_call: TRBJ2-3; cdr3_aa: CASANGGTGLDTQYF; cdr3_nt: TGTGCCAGCGCCAATGGTGGGACAGGGCTAGATACGCAGTATTTT
clone_size: NA; v_call: TRBV6-2/TRBV6-3; d_call: NA; j_call: TRBJ2-2; cdr3_aa: CASSYSGRRTGELFF; cdr3_nt: TGTGCCAGCAGTTATTCGGGGCGCCGCACCGGGGAGCTGTTTTTT
clone_size: few; v_call: TRBV29-1; d_call: NA; j_call: TRBJ1-2; cdr3_aa: CSVDLGTYGYTF; cdr3_nt: TGCAGCGTTGACCTGGGTACCTATGGCTACACCTTC
clone_size: NA; v_call: TRBV7-3; d_call: TRBD2; j_call: TRBJ2-2; cdr3_aa: CASSLTSTSEPTGELFF; cdr3_nt: TGTGCCAGCAGCTTAACGTCGACTAGCGAGCCCACCGGGGAGCTGTTTTTT
clone_size: NA; v_call: TRBV5-1; d_call: TRBD1; j_call: TRBJ1-2; cdr3_aa: CASSPGQGLQVRGYTF; cdr3_nt: TGCGCCAGCAGCCCGGGACAGGGCTTGCAAGTCCGTGGCTACACCTTC
clone_size: few; v_call: TRBV20-1; d_call: TRBD1; j_call: TRBJ1-5; cdr3_aa: CSAPGTGTRDQPQHF; cdr3_nt: TGCAGTGCTCCAGGGACAGGGACGCGAGATCAGCCCCAGCATTTT
clone_size: NA; v_call: TRBV6-6; d_call: NA; j_call: TRBJ2-5; cdr3_aa: CASSYVTLGEETQYF; cdr3_nt: TGTGCCAGCAGTTACGTTACCTTGGGGGAAGAGACCCAGTACTTC
clone_size: few; v_call: TRBV6-1; d_call: TRBD1; j_call: TRBJ1-2; cdr3_aa: CASSEWTGDGYTF; cdr3_nt: TGTGCCAGCAGTGAGTGGACAGGGGATGGCTACACCTTC
clone_size: few; v_call: TRBV6-1; d_call: TRBD2; j_call: TRBJ2-3; cdr3_aa: CASSRTSGGATDTQYF; cdr3_nt: TGTGCCAGCAGTCGGACTAGCGGGGGGGCGACAGATACGCAGTATTTT
clone_size: NA; v_call: TRBV12-3/TRBV12-4; d_call: TRBD1; j_call: TRBJ1-4; cdr3_aa: CASSRRDRVVGEKLFF; cdr3_nt: TGTGCCAGCAGCCGCCGGGACAGGGTAGTAGGTGAAAAACTGTTTTTT
clone_size: NA; v_call: TRBV5-1; d_call: NA; j_call: TRBJ2-2; cdr3_aa: CASSFEGTHTGELFF; cdr3_nt: TGCGCCAGCAGCTTCGAGGGGACACACACCGGGGAGCTGTTTTTT
clone_size: NA; v_call: TRBV5-1; d_call: TRBD2; j_call: TRBJ2-3; cdr3_aa: CASSRGLAGDTDTQYF; cdr3_nt: TGCGCCAGCAGCCGGGGACTAGCGGGGGACACAGATACGCAGTATTTT
clone_size: NA; v_call: TRBV3-1; d_call: TRBD2; j_call: TRBJ2-7; cdr3_aa: CASSQVWGLDNEQYF; cdr3_nt: TGTGCCAGCAGCCAAGTTTGGGGACTAGACAACGAGCAGTACTTC
clone_size: NA; v_call: TRBV28; d_call: TRBD2; j_call: TRBJ2-5; cdr3_aa: CASSRIAGQQETQYF; cdr3_nt: TGTGCCAGCAGCCGGATAGCGGGACAACAAGAGACCCAGTACTTC
clone_size: few; v_call: TRBV18; d_call: NA; j_call: TRBJ2-7; cdr3_aa: CASSPYRDYEQYF; cdr3_nt: TGTGCCAGCTCACCATACAGGGACTACGAGCAGTACTTC
clone_size: NA; v_call: TRBV19; d_call: NA; j_call: TRBJ1-1; cdr3_aa: CASSIWQVNTEAFF; cdr3_nt: TGTGCCAGTAGTATCTGGCAGGTGAACACTGAAGCTTTCTTT
clone_size: NA; v_call: TRBV7-2; d_call: NA; j_call: TRBJ1-6; cdr3_aa: CTSSLGAQNNSPLHF; cdr3_nt: TGTACCAGCAGCTTAGGGGCACAGAATAATTCACCCCTCCACTTT
clone_size: NA; v_call: TRBV29-1; d_call: NA; j_call: TRBJ1-1; cdr3_aa: CSVLVSNTEAFF; cdr3_nt: TGCAGCGTGTTAGTTTCGAACACTGAAGCTTTCTTT
clone_size: NA; v_call: TRBV9; d_call: NA; j_call: TRBJ2-2; cdr3_aa: CASSGRKGVNTGELFF; cdr3_nt: TGTGCCAGCAGCGGGCGGAAAGGAGTGAACACCGGGGAGCTGTTTTTT
clone_size: many; v_call: TRBV2; d_call: NA; j_call: TRBJ2-5; cdr3_aa: CASSTRAGGLQETQYF; cdr3_nt: TGTGCCAGCAGCACAAGGGCCGGGGGGCTCCAAGAGACCCAGTACTTC
clone_size: NA; v_call: TRBV12-3/TRBV12-4; d_call: TRBD1; j_call: TRBJ1-2; cdr3_aa: CASSSDRESHGYTF; cdr3_nt: TGTGCCAGCAGTTCCGACAGGGAGTCCCATGGCTACACCTTC
clone_size: NA; v_call: TRBV23-1; d_call: NA; j_call: TRBJ2-7; cdr3_aa: CASSHRGQSLYEQYF; cdr3_nt: TGCGCCAGCAGTCACCGAGGACAGAGTTTATACGAGCAGTACTTC
clone_size: NA; v_call: TRBV28; d_call: NA; j_call: TRBJ1-2; cdr3_aa: CAIAGGVLNYGYTF; cdr3_nt: TGTGCCATTGCGGGGGGAGTCCTTAACTATGGCTACACCTTC
clone_size: NA; v_call: TRBV6-1; d_call: TRBD1; j_call: TRBJ2-5; cdr3_aa: CASSEVDRGIRGTQYF; cdr3_nt: TGTGCCAGCAGTGAAGTGGACAGGGGTATTAGGGGGACCCAGTACTTC
clone_size: NA; v_call: TRBV13; d_call: TRBD2; j_call: TRBJ2-1; cdr3_aa: CASSPGTSEYNEQFF; cdr3_nt: TGTGCCAGCAGCCCGGGGACTAGCGAATACAATGAGCAGTTCTTC
clone_size: few; v_call: TRBV24-1; d_call: TRBD2; j_call: TRBJ2-3; cdr3_aa: CATSDPGGDSTDTQYF; cdr3_nt: TGTGCCACCAGTGACCCGGGGGGAGATAGCACAGATACGCAGTATTTT
clone_size: NA; v_call: TRBV25-1; d_call: NA; j_call: TRBJ2-1; cdr3_aa: CASSDRDSTWEQFF; cdr3_nt: TGTGCCAGCAGTGACCGGGACTCCACCTGGGAGCAGTTCTTC
clone_size: NA; v_call: TRBV4-2; d_call: NA; j_call: TRBJ2-7; cdr3_aa: CASSQAHPEQYF; cdr3_nt: TGTGCCAGCAGCCAAGCACACCCGGAGCAGTACTTC
clone_size: NA; v_call: TRBV29-1; d_call: TRBD2; j_call: TRBJ2-2; cdr3_aa: CSVQPAWSSGGASNTGELFF; cdr3_nt: TGCAGCGTTCAACCTGCGTGGTCGAGCGGGGGGGCCTCGAACACCGGGGAGCTGTTTTTT
clone_size: once; v_call: TRBV2; d_call: NA; j_call: TRBJ2-3; cdr3_aa: CASSGVLSTDTLYF; cdr3_nt: TGTGCCAGCAGTGGGGTGTTAAGCACAGATACGCTGTATTTT
clone_size: NA; v_call: TRBV29-1; d_call: NA; j_call: TRBJ2-7; cdr3_aa: CSVGVAGGTYEQYF; cdr3_nt: TGCAGCGTTGGTGTGGCCGGGGGCACCTACGAGCAGTACTTC
clone_size: many; v_call: TRBV20-1; d_call: NA; j_call: TRBJ2-1; cdr3_aa: CSAPKAGYNEQFF; cdr3_nt: TGCAGTGCCCCGAAGGCCGGGTACAATGAGCAGTTCTTC
clone_size: NA; v_call: TRBV5-1; d_call: NA; j_call: TRBJ2-3; cdr3_aa: CASSLASNTQYF; cdr3_nt: TGCGCCAGCAGCTTGGCCTCGAATACGCAGTATTTT
clone_size: NA; v_call: TRBV9; d_call: TRBD2; j_call: TRBJ2-5; cdr3_aa: CASSVAPRDPGGETQYF; cdr3_nt: TGTGCCAGCAGCGTAGCTCCTCGGGACCCCGGGGGGGAGACCCAGTACTTC
clone_size: few; v_call: TRBV14; d_call: NA; j_call: TRBJ2-3; cdr3_aa: CASSPKQWTDTQYF; cdr3_nt: TGTGCCAGCAGCCCTAAACAGTGGACTGATACGCAGTATTTT
clone_size: NA; v_call: TRBV27; d_call: TRBD1; j_call: TRBJ2-1; cdr3_aa: CASSVYRGQGNEQFF; cdr3_nt: TGTGCCAGCAGTGTGTACAGGGGGCAGGGCAATGAGCAGTTCTTC
clone_size: NA; v_call: TRBV20-1; d_call: NA; j_call: TRBJ1-4; cdr3_aa: CSARDNGGEKLFF; cdr3_nt: TGCAGTGCTAGAGACAACGGGGGTGAAAAACTGTTTTTT
clone_size: many; v_call: TRBV9; d_call: NA; j_call: TRBJ2-5; cdr3_aa: CASSVAARTNQETQYF; cdr3_nt: TGTGCCAGCAGCGTAGCGGCCAGAACAAACCAAGAGACCCAGTACTTC
clone_size: once; v_call: TRBV20-1; d_call: NA; j_call: TRBJ1-4; cdr3_aa: CSARGIGPNVDGGELFF; cdr3_nt: TGCAGTGCTAGAGGGATAGGGCCTAACGTGGACGGGGGGGAACTGTTTTTT
clone_size: few; v_call: TRBV20-1; d_call: NA; j_call: TRBJ2-7; cdr3_aa: CSAPVESSRGEQYF; cdr3_nt: TGCAGTGCTCCTGTTGAGTCCAGTCGAGGCGAGCAGTACTTC
clone_size: NA; v_call: TRBV6-6; d_call: NA; j_call: TRBJ1-2; cdr3_aa: CASTRPGSYGYTF; cdr3_nt: TGTGCCAGCACCCGGCCAGGGTCCTATGGCTACACCTTC
clone_size: NA; v_call: TRBV4-3; d_call: NA; j_call: TRBJ2-1; cdr3_aa: CASSQGLLQGGEQFF; cdr3_nt: TGCGCCAGCAGCCAAGGGTTGTTACAGGGCGGTGAGCAGTTCTTC
clone_size: NA; v_call: TRBV6-2/TRBV6-3; d_call: TRBD1; j_call: TRBJ2-2; cdr3_aa: CASSRGQVVGGELFF; cdr3_nt: TGTGCCAGCAGTCGGGGACAGGTTGTAGGCGGGGAGCTGTTTTTT
clone_size: few; v_call: TRBV7-9; d_call: TRBD1; j_call: TRBJ1-5; cdr3_aa: CASSPTARGEPQHF; cdr3_nt: TGTGCCAGCAGCCCCACTGCCAGGGGGGAGCCCCAGCATTTT
clone_size: NA; v_call: TRBV5-1; d_call: NA; j_call: TRBJ1-6; cdr3_aa: CASSLEVKTDSYNSPLHF; cdr3_nt: TGCGCCAGCAGCTTGGAGGTCAAGACAGACTCCTATAATTCACCCCTCCACTTT